This T cell receptor (beta chain) was documented in a study of shared clonotypes between healthy human individuals. Study context: CD4 naive cells filled three plates per donor, CD4 memory three, CD8 naive two and CD8 memory one.

Germline lookup yields CDR1 MNHEY and CDR2 SMNVEV (reference sequence). Deletions cut 5 bases from V and 0 bases from J, with 14 bases between. The CDR3 is 16 residues long. The sample holds one count of this clone. The identical CDR3 is also encoded by other nucleotide sequences in the sample. On sorted subsets, replicate PCRs used 200 to 250 ng DNA, or 27,000 or so T cell genomes. TCRdb's copy holds only in-frame clones and misses some; the assay was immunoSEQ multiplex PCR. The sample holds hundreds of thousands of clones, around 73% seen once. The chain employs TRBV27 and TRBJ1-5, with a tentative D call TRBD1 (5 bases). Specimen: memory CD4+ T cells sorted from blood. The subset was: CD45RA-negative fraction. This TCR came from a woman in her 30s in good health. The CDR3 nucleotides are TGTGCCAGCAGTCCCGGGACGGCTTATAGCAATCAGCCCCAGCATTTT. It is translated as CASSPGTAYSNQPQHF.